One sample yielded the 7 T cell receptor beta chains listed below, sequenced in a study of OX40 agonist ivuxolimab in advanced cancers. Method: immunoSEQ multiplex PCR; TCRdb's copy keeps in-frame clones and lacks some. The sample contains approximately 61,000 clones, 70% to 90% of which appear only once. The sequencing used CD4+ or CD8+ T cells sorted from blood, collected in a trial of the OX40 agonist ivuxolimab. Receptors were obtained from an adult with an advanced solid tumor such as melanoma, head and neck, liver or kidney cancer.

This clone was recorded once. V gene TRBV15 combines with J gene TRBJ2-2; no definite D call. Deletions cut 0 bases from V and 1 base from J, with 12 bases between. CDR3 length: 17 amino acids. Per germline, CDR1 LNHNV and CDR2 YYDKDF (reference sequence). The CDR3 DNA is TGTGCCACCAGCAGAGATCGCGCTAGTCAGAACACCGGGGAGCTGTTTTTT. Encoded protein: CATSRDRASQNTGELFF.

CDR3 in amino acids: CASSLRGGTDTQYF. Written as DNA, the CDR3 is TGTGCCAGCAGCTTGCGGGGCGGCACAGATACGCAGTATTTT. This chain links TRBV13 with TRBJ2-3, with TRBD2 as a possible D gene (6 bases). Deletions cut 3 bases from V and 1 base from J, with 8 bases between. The length of the CDR3 is 14 residues. CDR1 is PRHDT, CDR2 FYEKMQ, per germline (reference sequence).

The V gene is TRBV27, the J gene TRBJ2-7, with 9 bases identical to TRBD1. The CDR3 runs 14 residues. The J segment lost 2 bases and the V segment lost 5 bases, leaving 4 bases of the junction unmatched. In germline, CDR1 is MNHEY, CDR2 SMNVEV (reference sequence). CDR3 sequence reads: CASSQGQGPYEQYF. CDR3 bases: TGTGCCAGCAGTCAGGGACAGGGACCCTACGAGCAGTACTTC.

The chain uses TRBV7-3 and TRBJ2-1; maybe TRBD2 (5 bases). Germline assignment: CDR1 SGHTA and CDR2 FQGTGA. This CDR3 spans 16 amino acids. The V and J ends lost 5 bases and 0 bases respectively, with 14 bases between them. Here the CDR3 DNA reads TGTGCCAGCAGCCAAAGTGTGGCGGGCTCCTACAATGAGCAGTTCTTC. The encoded protein is CASSQSVAGSYNEQFF. The variable domain in full, completed from reference TRBV7-3 and TRBJ2-1, reads GAGVSQTPSNKVTEKGKYVELRCDPISGHTALYWYRQSLGQGPEFLIYFQGTGAADDSGLPNDRFFAVRPEGSVSTLKIQRTERGDSAVYLCASSQSVAGSYNEQFFGPGTRLTVL.

This clone was counted once. This chain links TRBV28 with TRBJ2-2, with unresolved D. Trimming shortened V by 8 bases and J by 1 base, and 11 bases separated the two germline ends. Germline V CDR1 and CDR2: MDHEN, SYDVKM. The CDR3 consists of 14 residues. CDR3 in DNA: TGTGCCAGCGATGGGAATGAGAACACCGGGGAGCTGTTTTTT. It specifies CASDGNENTGELFF.

V is TRBV27 and J is TRBJ2-5; TRBD2 matches at 8 bases. Germline CDR1 MNHEY, CDR2 SMNVEV (reference sequence). The CDR3 sequence is 15 residues long. The V and J ends lost 5 bases and 2 bases, in that order; junction bases with no gene match: 7. CDR3: CASSPGTRSQETQYF. The CDR3 DNA reads as TGTGCCAGCAGTCCGGGGACTAGATCACAAGAGACCCAGTACTTC.

V and J are TRBV15 and TRBJ1-1; TRBD1 aligns across 9 bases. CDR3 length equals 15 residues. With V trimmed by 0 bases and J by 11 bases, 10 bases remained unmatched. Germline V CDR1 and CDR2: LNHNV, YYDKDF (reference sequence). The DNA of the CDR3 is TGTGCCACCAGCAGAGATTGGACAGGGGCCGTTGGCGCTTTCTTT. This codes for CATSRDWTGAVGAFF.